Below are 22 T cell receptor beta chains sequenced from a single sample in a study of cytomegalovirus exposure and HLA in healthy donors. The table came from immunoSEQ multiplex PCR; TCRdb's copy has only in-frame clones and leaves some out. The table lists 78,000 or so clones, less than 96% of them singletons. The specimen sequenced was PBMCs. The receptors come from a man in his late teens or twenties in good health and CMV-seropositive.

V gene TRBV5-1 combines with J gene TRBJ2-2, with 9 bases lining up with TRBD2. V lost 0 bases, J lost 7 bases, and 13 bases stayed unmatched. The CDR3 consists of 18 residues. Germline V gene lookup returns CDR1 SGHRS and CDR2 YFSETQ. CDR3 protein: CASSLASGGGRVGGELFF. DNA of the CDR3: TGCGCCAGCAGCTTGGCCTCTGGTGGCGGGAGGGTCGGCGGGGAGCTGTTTTTT. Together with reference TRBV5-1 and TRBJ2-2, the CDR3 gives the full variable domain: KAGVTQTPRYLIKTRGQQVTLSCSPISGHRSVSWYQQTPGQGLQFLFEYFSETQRNKGNFPGRFSGRQFSNSRSEMNVSTLELGDSALYLCASSLASGGGRVGGELFFGEGSRLTVL.

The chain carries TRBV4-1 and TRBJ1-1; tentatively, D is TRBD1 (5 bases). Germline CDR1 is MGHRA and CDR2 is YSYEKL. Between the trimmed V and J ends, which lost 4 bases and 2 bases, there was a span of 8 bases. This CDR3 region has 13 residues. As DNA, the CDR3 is TGCGCCAGCAGCCGAACAGGTAACACTGAAGCTTTCTTT. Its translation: CASSRTGNTEAFF.

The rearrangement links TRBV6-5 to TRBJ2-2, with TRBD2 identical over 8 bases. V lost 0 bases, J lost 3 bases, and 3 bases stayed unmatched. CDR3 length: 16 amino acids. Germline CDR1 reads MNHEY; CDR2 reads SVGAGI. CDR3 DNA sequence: TGTGCCAGCAGTTACTCAACTAGCGGCTACACCGGGGAGCTGTTTTTT. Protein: CASSYSTSGYTGELFF.

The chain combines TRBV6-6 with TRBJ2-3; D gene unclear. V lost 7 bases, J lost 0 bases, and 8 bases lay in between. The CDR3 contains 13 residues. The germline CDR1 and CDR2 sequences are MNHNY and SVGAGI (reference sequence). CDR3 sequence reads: CASTFTSTDTQYF. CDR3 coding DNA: TGTGCCAGCACCTTCACTAGCACAGATACGCAGTATTTT.

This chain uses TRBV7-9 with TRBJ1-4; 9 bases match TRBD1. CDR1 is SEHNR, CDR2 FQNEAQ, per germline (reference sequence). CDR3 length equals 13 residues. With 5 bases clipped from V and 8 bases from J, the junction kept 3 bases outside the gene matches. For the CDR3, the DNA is TGTGCCAGCAGCCTAACAGGGGGCGAAAAACTGTTTTTT. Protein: CASSLTGGEKLFF.

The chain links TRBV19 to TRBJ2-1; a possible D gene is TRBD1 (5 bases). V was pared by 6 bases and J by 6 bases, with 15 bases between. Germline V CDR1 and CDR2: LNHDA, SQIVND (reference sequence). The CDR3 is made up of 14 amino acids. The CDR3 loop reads CASRRGGPANEQFF. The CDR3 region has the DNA TGTGCCAGTAGAAGGGGCGGACCCGCCAATGAGCAGTTCTTC.

The CDR3: CAIQPEPSYEQYF. CDR3 coding DNA: TGTGCCATCCAACCGGAGCCCTCCTACGAGCAGTACTTC. The chain combines TRBV28 with TRBJ2-7; no clear D. From germline, CDR1 is MDHEN and CDR2 SYDVKM. V was pared by 10 bases and J by 0 bases, with 13 bases between. The CDR3 is made up of 13 amino acids.

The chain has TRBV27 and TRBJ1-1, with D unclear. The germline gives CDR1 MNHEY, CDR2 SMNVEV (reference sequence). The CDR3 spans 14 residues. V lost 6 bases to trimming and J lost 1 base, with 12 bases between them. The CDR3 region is CASRTLPRNTEAFF. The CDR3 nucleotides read TGTGCCAGCAGGACTTTGCCTCGGAACACTGAAGCTTTCTTT.

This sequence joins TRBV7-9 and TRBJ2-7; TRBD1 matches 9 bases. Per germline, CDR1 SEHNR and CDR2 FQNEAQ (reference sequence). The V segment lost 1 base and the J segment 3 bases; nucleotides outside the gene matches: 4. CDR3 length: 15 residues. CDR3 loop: CASSLVWDRDYEQYF. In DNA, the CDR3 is TGTGCCAGCAGCTTAGTTTGGGACAGGGACTACGAGCAGTACTTC.

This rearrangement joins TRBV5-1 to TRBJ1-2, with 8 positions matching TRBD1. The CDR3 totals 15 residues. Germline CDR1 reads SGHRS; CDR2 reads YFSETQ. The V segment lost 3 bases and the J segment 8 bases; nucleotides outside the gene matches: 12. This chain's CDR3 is CASSSAGGQAEGYTF. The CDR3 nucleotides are TGCGCCAGCAGCTCAGCAGGGGGCCAGGCTGAAGGCTACACCTTC.

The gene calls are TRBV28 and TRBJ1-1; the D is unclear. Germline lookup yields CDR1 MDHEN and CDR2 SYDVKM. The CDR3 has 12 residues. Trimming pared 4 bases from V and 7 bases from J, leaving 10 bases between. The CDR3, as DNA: TGTGCCAGCAGTTCTCCGGGATTTGAAGCTTTCTTT. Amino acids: CASSSPGFEAFF.

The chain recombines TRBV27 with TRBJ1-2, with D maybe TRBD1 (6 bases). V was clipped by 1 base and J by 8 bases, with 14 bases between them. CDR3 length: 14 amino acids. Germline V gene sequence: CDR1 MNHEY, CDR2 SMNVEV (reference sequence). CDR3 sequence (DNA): TGTGCCAGCAGTTTATTAGGGCAGGGGAACGGCTACACCTTC. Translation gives CASSLLGQGNGYTF.

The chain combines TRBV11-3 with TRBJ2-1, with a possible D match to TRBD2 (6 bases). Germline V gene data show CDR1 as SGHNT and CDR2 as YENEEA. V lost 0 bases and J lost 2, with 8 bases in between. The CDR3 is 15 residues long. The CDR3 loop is CASSLDGGTYNEQFF. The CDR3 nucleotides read TGTGCCAGCAGCTTAGATGGCGGGACCTACAATGAGCAGTTCTTC.

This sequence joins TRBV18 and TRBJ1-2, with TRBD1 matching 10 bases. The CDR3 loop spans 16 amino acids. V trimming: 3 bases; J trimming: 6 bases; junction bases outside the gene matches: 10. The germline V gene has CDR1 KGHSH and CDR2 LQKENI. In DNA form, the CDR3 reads TGTGCCAGCTCACCTCGAGGCCGGGACAGGGGACATGGCTACACCTTC. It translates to CASSPRGRDRGHGYTF.

Here the CDR3 DNA reads TGCGCCAGCAGCCAACTATGGGCGGGGAATCATGGCTACACCTTC. Encoded protein: CASSQLWAGNHGYTF. V is TRBV4-1 and J is TRBJ1-2; D remains unclear. Germline-derived CDR1 and CDR2 are MGHRA and YSYEKL. CDR3 size: 15 residues. Trimming took 2 bases from V and 6 from J, leaving 16 bases between them.

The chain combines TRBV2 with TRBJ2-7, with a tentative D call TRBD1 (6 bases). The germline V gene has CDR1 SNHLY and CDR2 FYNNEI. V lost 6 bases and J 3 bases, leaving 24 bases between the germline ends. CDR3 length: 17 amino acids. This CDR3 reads CASSRDTDSGYRYEQYF. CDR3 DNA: TGTGCCAGCAGCCGGGACACCGACTCCGGGTATCGCTACGAGCAGTACTTC.

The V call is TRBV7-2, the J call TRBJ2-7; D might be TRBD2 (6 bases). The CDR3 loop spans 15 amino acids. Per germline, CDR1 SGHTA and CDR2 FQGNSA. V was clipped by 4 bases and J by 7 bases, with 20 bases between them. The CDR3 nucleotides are TGTGCCAGCAGCTCAGGAGGGAGCCGCTACGCAGAGCAGTACTTC. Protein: CASSSGGSRYAEQYF.

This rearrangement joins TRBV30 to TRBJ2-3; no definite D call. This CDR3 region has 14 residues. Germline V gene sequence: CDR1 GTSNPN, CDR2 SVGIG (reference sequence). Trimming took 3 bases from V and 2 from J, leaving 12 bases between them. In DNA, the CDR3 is TGTGCCTGGAGCAACAGTGTATTCACAGATACGCAGTATTTT. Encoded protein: CAWSNSVFTDTQYF.

The CDR3 bases are TGCAGCGTTGCGGGGGGCGGAATTAATGAAAAACTGTTTTTT. Its protein is CSVAGGGINEKLFF. The V call is TRBV29-1, the J call TRBJ1-4; D possibly corresponds to TRBD1 (6 bases). This CDR3 contains 14 residues. Trimming took off 4 bases at V and 4 bases at J, with 13 bases between the two ends. Germline V CDR1 and CDR2: SQVTM, ANQGSEA.

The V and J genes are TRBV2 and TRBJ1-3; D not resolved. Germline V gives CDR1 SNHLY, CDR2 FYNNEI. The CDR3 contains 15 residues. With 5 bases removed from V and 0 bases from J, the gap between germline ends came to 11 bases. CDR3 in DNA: TGTGCCAGCAGTCCAGACTCGAGCTCTGGAAACACCATATATTTT. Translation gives CASSPDSSSGNTIYF.

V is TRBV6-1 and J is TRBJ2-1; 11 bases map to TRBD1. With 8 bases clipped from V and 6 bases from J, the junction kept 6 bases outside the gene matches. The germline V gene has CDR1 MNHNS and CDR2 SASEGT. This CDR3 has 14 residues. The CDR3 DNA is TGTGCCAGCGGCGGACAGGGGGCGGTCAATGAGCAGTTCTTC. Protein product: CASGGQGAVNEQFF.

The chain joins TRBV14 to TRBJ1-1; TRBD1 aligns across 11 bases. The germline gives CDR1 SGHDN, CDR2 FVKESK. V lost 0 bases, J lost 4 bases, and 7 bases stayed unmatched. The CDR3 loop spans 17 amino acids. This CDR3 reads CASSQEDRGLRGTEAFF. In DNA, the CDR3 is TGTGCCAGCAGCCAAGAGGACAGGGGGCTTCGGGGCACTGAAGCTTTCTTT. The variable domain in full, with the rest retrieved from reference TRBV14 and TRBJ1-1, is EAGVTQFPSHSVIEKGQTVTLRCDPISGHDNLYWYRRVMGKEIKFLLHFVKESKQDESGMPNNRFLAERTGGTYSTLKVQPAELEDSGVYFCASSQEDRGLRGTEAFFGQGTRLTVV.